These T cell receptor beta chains were read from a single sample in a study of cytomegalovirus exposure and HLA in healthy donors. The repertoire was sequenced with immunoSEQ multiplex PCR; TCRdb's copy has only in-frame clones and lacks some. The data show roughly 260,000 clones, just under 90% seen once. The source material was PBMCs. The receptors derive from a man in his late teens or twenties in good health and CMV-seronegative. Both conserved end residues are part of each CDR3.

v_gene	j_gene	CDR3aa
TRBV2	TRBJ2-1	CASSFSGNEQFF
TRBV27	TRBJ2-7	CASSPSAGVKSYEQYF
TRBV6-5	TRBJ2-7	CASSYSTRGRQYF
TRBV27	TRBJ2-3	CATGVAGSDTQYF
TRBV4-3	TRBJ2-2	CASSQVQRGTGELFF
TRBV27	TRBJ2-3	CASSPGTRRSDTQYF
TRBV2	TRBJ2-3	CASGLAGGPSGDTQYF
TRBV28	TRBJ1-1	CASSFSTGGEAFF
TRBV6-6	TRBJ2-1	CASSYSRGGENEQFF
TRBV10-3	TRBJ2-7	CAIKTPGQGGQYF
TRBV7-6	TRBJ2-1	CASSFGQGANEQFF
TRBV27	TRBJ2-7	CASSSWDRSSYEQYF
TRBV5-1	TRBJ2-3	CASSYSGGGTDTQYF
TRBV20-1	TRBJ1-4	CSARHIEKLFF
TRBV4-2	TRBJ2-3	CASSPSGTSGTDTQYF
TRBV5-6	TRBJ1-5	CASSSGPGQGLTQHF
TRBV18	TRBJ1-5	CASSGQPNQPQHF
TRBV18	TRBJ1-5	CASSPSPGQPQHF
TRBV18	TRBJ1-2	CASSPEGSRTSGYGYTF
TRBV7-9	TRBJ1-3	CASSSDGVSGNTIYF
TRBV28	TRBJ1-5	CATSGGRNQPQHF
TRBV9	TRBJ1-1	CASSVGMTGEEAFF
TRBV5-1	TRBJ2-7	CASSSDSLEQYF
TRBV10-2	TRBJ2-7	CASSEGQIYEQYF
TRBV7-9	TRBJ1-5	CASGGLSHSNQPQHF
TRBV15	TRBJ1-3	CATSTSSGYPSGNTIYF
TRBV28	TRBJ2-7	CASSPERVGGYEQYF
TRBV27	TRBJ1-2	CASSLDRRYGYTF
TRBV30	TRBJ1-6	CAWSEGQGASLHF
TRBV19	TRBJ2-1	CASSISGSYNEQFF
TRBV7-2	TRBJ2-7	CASSAQGLDEQYF
TRBV4-1	TRBJ2-3	CASSQGTLAGGTDTQYF
TRBV11-2	TRBJ2-1	CASTLLSDEQFF
TRBV9	TRBJ2-7	CASSPTDRLSSYEQYF
TRBV4-3	TRBJ1-1	CASSHSGKNTEAFF
TRBV7-8	TRBJ2-3	CASSSRAGGTDTQYF
TRBV7-9	TRBJ2-6	CASSRDSGANVLTF
TRBV10-3	TRBJ1-6	CAISAQEQGLSPLHF
TRBV6-1	TRBJ1-5	CASSERERQPQHF
TRBV27	TRBJ2-3	CASSPPGDYTDTQYF
TRBV14	TRBJ1-1	CASSLTRTGNTEAFF
TRBV29-1	TRBJ2-5	CSGRPGGMSETQYF
TRBV2	TRBJ1-1	CASSDGGFNTEAFF
TRBV7-9	TRBJ1-2	CASSGTSQYGCTF
TRBV6-5	TRBJ2-6	CASSQGANVLTF
TRBV30	TRBJ2-7	CAWSIGLAGFYEQYF
TRBV6-1	TRBJ1-2	CASSEAQGPLF
TRBV5-1	TRBJ2-7	CASSLESPSSYEQYF
TRBV7-2	TRBJ2-7	CASSSELGSSYEQYF
TRBV6-5	TRBJ1-4	CASSSTGQFNEKLFF
TRBV5-4	TRBJ2-2	CASSLGQRDPGELFF
TRBV4-1	TRBJ1-2	CASSQVGKGQGLSAF
TRBV5-4	TRBJ2-7	CASSLRQAGYEQYF
TRBV30	TRBJ1-4	CAWSVLLGGEKLFF
TRBV27	TRBJ2-7	CASSLSGQLSYEQYF